Listed below are T cell receptor beta chains from one sample, sequenced in a study of blood T cell repertoires in COVID-19. Sequencing was performed with immunoSEQ multiplex PCR; in TCRdb, only in-frame clones are kept and a portion is missing. This sample yields about 99,000 clones, of which around 90% are seen a single time; 2.5% to 3.5% belongs to the top ten. Specimen: peripheral blood. The receptors stem from a man in his fifties or sixties in a cohort sampled during active COVID-19. Both conserved end residues are trimmed from each CDR3. The order of the fields is V gene, CDR3 protein.

TRBV24-1 | ATSDFFAAF
TRBV19 | ASSIDRSYEQY
TRBV18 | ASSPLRDRQETQY
TRBV5-1 | ASSSRGTTETQY
TRBV5-1 | ASSSTGKLETQY
TRBV5-6 | ASSLAGQGSDTQY
TRBV6-5 | ASNQGGGGAF
TRBV7-2 | ASSSSLDHGYT
TRBV9 | ASSVVGGYTDTQY
TRBV5-1 | ASSLLVAGANVLT
TRBV14 | ASSALGLATQY
TRBV5-4 | ASSFQGDYGYT
TRBV10-1 | ATPEGDEKLF
TRBV9 | ASSPSLGDRVRNTEAF
TRBV27 | ASSEVGKNIQY
TRBV3-1/TRBV3-2 | ASSQPLRETQY
TRBV29-1 | SVGVAGFTDTQY
TRBV5-1 | ASTSGQGATEAF
TRBV5-1 | ASSSGGQTYNEQF
TRBV28 | ASSSTGESSGYT
TRBV4-2 | ASSIRGAGEQF
TRBV5-4 | ASSQLGTSPGTDTQY
TRBV29-1 | SVDPGTGGEKLF
TRBV5-1 | ASSLGTERSETQY
TRBV5-1 | ASSPGGVGNQPQH
TRBV6-5 | ASRQGSNQPQH
TRBV18 | ASSPLVGPTETQY
TRBV4-2 | ASRASSGGHRSQY
TRBV28 | ASSFGAATNEKLF
TRBV10-2 | ASSGDRGTEAF